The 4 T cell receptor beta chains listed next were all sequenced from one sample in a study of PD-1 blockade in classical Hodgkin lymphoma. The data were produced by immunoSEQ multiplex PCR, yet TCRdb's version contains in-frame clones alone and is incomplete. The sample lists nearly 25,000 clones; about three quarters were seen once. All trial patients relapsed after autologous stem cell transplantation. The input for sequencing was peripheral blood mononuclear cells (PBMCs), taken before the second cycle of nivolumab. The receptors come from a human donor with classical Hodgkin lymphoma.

The CDR3 reads CASSLAGGEQYF. CDR3 DNA sequence: TGCGCCAGCAGTCTAGCGGGTGGTGAGCAGTACTTC. The chain joins TRBV4-1 to TRBJ2-7; TRBD2 agrees at 8 bases. Trimming took 6 bases from V and 7 from J; bases not matched to a gene: 5. The CDR3 runs to 12 residues. Per germline, CDR1 MGHRA and CDR2 YSYEKL.

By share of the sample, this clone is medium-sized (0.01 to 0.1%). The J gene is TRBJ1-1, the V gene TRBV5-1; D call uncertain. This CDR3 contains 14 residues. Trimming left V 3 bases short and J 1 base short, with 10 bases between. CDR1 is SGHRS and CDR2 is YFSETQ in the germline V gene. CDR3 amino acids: CASSYVTGNTEAFF. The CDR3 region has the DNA TGCGCCAGCAGCTACGTCACCGGGAACACTGAAGCTTTCTTT. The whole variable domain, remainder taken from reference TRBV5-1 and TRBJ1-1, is KAGVTQTPRYLIKTRGQQVTLSCSPISGHRSVSWYQQTPGQGLQFLFEYFSETQRNKGNFPGRFSGRQFSNSRSEMNVSTLELGDSALYLCASSYVTGNTEAFFGQGTRLTVV.

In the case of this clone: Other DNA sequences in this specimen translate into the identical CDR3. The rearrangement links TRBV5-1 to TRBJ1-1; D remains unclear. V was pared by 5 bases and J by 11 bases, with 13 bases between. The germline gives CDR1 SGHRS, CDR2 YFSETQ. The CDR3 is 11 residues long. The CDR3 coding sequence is TGCGCCAGCAGTGGGGATCTTGAGGCTTTCTTT. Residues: CASSGDLEAFF.

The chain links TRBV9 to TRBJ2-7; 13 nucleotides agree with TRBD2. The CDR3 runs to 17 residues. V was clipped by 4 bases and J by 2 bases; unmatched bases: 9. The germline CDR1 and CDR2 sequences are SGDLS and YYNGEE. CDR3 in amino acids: CASSPRTSGSGTYEQYF. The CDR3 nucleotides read TGTGCCAGCAGCCCAAGGACTAGCGGGAGCGGGACCTACGAGCAGTACTTC.